The 5 T cell receptor beta chains below all came from one sample that was sequenced in a study of cytomegalovirus exposure and HLA in healthy donors. The PCR employed 60 Vbeta primers together with 13 Jbeta primers. Sequenced by immunoSEQ multiplex PCR; TCRdb stores in-frame clones only, minus some. This table has roughly 140,000 clones, around 78% appearing once. The sequenced sample consisted of PBMCs. The receptors originated from a woman aged 18 to 35 in good health and CMV-seropositive.

The rearrangement joins TRBV6-5 to TRBJ2-3; no definite D call. The CDR3 has 13 residues. V shed 7 bases and J shed 1 base, with 9 bases lying between them. The germline V gene has CDR1 MNHEY and CDR2 SVGAGI. The CDR3 coding sequence is TGTGCCAGCAAAAAGCCGGGCACAGATACGCAGTATTTT. It specifies CASKKPGTDTQYF.

The gene calls are TRBV5-1 and TRBJ1-4; 7 bases line up with TRBD1. The CDR3 totals 16 residues. V shed 3 bases and J 0 bases; nucleotides not matched to a gene: 5. CDR1 is SGHRS, CDR2 YFSETQ, per germline. CDR3 in amino acids: CASSSYRGATNEKLFF. The CDR3, as DNA: TGCGCCAGCAGCTCTTACAGGGGTGCAACTAATGAAAAACTGTTTTTT.

For the CDR3, the DNA is TGTGCCAGCACCATCGGTAGCGGGGGGGCCGCAGATACGCAGTATTTT. This sequence encodes CASTIGSGGAADTQYF. The gene calls are TRBV7-8 and TRBJ2-3; 11 bases agree with TRBD2. The CDR3 runs to 16 residues. The V gene end was trimmed by 7 bases and the J gene end by 4 bases; junction bases not matched to a gene: 10. Germline loops: CDR1 SGHVS, CDR2 FQNEAQ.

The chain is built from TRBV11-1 and TRBJ1-2; 12 bases map to TRBD1. This CDR3 has 14 residues. The germline V gene has CDR1 SGHAT and CDR2 FQDESV (reference sequence). V was clipped by 3 bases and J by 8 bases; unmatched bases: 4. For the CDR3, the DNA is TGTGCCAGCAGCTTCGCCGGGACAGGGGGCGGCTACACCTTC. Translating gives CASSFAGTGGGYTF.

On this clone: One end of the junction varies from germline; a read error may be responsible. The chain's CDR3 is CASIRGIF. CDR3 coding DNA: TGCGCCAGCATTAGGGGGATTTTT. The V call is TRBV23-1, the J call TRBJ2-3, with D possibly being TRBD1 (6 bases). TRBV23-1 is an ORF; its function is uncertain. The CDR3 covers 8 residues.